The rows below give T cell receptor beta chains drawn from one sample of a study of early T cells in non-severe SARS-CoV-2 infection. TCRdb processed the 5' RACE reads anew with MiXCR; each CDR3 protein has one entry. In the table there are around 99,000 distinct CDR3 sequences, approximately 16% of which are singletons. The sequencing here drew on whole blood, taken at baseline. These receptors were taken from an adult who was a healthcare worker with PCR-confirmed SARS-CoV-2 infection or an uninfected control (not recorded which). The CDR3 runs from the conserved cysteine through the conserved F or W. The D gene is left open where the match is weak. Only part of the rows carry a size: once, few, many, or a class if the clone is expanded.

DNA: TGTGCCAGCGAAATCACTAGCGGGAGAAACACCGGGGAGCTGTTTTTT
CDR3: CASEITSGRNTGELFF
D: TRBD2
size: many
V: TRBV3-1
J: TRBJ2-2

DNA: TGCAGTGCTTTTACAGGGGGCCATAATTCACCCCTCCACTTT
CDR3: CSAFTGGHNSPLHF
D: TRBD1
size: few
V: TRBV20-1
J: TRBJ1-6

DNA: TGTGCCAGCAGCTTGTCGGAGGGGCAGCCCCAGCATTTT
CDR3: CASSLSEGQPQHF
D: NA
size: NA
V: TRBV7-9
J: TRBJ1-5

DNA: TGTGCCAGCAGCTTGGGCTCTGGGGCCAACGTCCTGACTTTC
CDR3: CASSLGSGANVLTF
D: NA
size: many
V: TRBV7-8
J: TRBJ2-6

DNA: TGTGCCAGTCGAAAGTCACTCGAGACCCAGTACTTC
CDR3: CASRKSLETQYF
D: NA
size: few
V: TRBV6-1
J: TRBJ2-5

DNA: TGTGCCAGCAGCCAAACCGGGCCTAACACCGGGGAGCTGTTTTTT
CDR3: CASSQTGPNTGELFF
D: NA
size: few
V: TRBV3-1
J: TRBJ2-2

DNA: TGTGCCAGCAGCCCCCGAAGGAATGAGCAGTTCTTC
CDR3: CASSPRRNEQFF
D: NA
size: few
V: TRBV12-3/TRBV12-4
J: TRBJ2-1

DNA: TGTGCCAGCAGGCTTGTAACTCGTGAAGCTTTCTTT
CDR3: CASRLVTREAFF
D: NA
size: few
V: TRBV28
J: TRBJ1-1

DNA: TGTGCCAGCAGTTTCCGGGGGGGGCGAAGCACTGAAGCTTTCTTT
CDR3: CASSFRGGRSTEAFF
D: NA
size: NA
V: TRBV28
J: TRBJ1-1

DNA: TGCAGTACTCGTATCGGGACACCAGTGGGGCCCCTCCACTTT
CDR3: CSTRIGTPVGPLHF
D: NA
size: few
V: TRBV20-1
J: TRBJ1-6

DNA: TGTGCCAGCACAACCTGGGCCCGCAATGAGCAGTTCTTC
CDR3: CASTTWARNEQFF
D: NA
size: many
V: TRBV12-3/TRBV12-4
J: TRBJ2-1

DNA: TGTGCCAGCAGAACAGGGTTGGCCGGGGAGCTGTTTTTT
CDR3: CASRTGLAGELFF
D: NA
size: few
V: TRBV2
J: TRBJ2-2

DNA: TGCGCCAGCAGCTTTAAGGCGGGAGAAGGGGGCCCTGCAGATACGCAGTATTTT
CDR3: CASSFKAGEGGPADTQYF
D: NA
size: NA
V: TRBV5-1
J: TRBJ2-3

DNA: TGTGCCAGCAGCTTGTTTATTCAGGAAAGGGAGTTCTTC
CDR3: CASSLFIQEREFF
D: NA
size: many
V: TRBV5-6
J: TRBJ2-1

DNA: TGTTCCAGCAGCGTAACAGGGAACTCTGGAAACACCATATATTTT
CDR3: CSSSVTGNSGNTIYF
D: NA
size: NA
V: TRBV9
J: TRBJ1-3

DNA: TGTGCCAGCAGTTTAGAGGTCCGGCGCCGCTCCTACGAGCAGTACTTC
CDR3: CASSLEVRRRSYEQYF
D: NA
size: once
V: TRBV28
J: TRBJ2-7

DNA: TGTGCCAGCAGTTTGACTAGTAAGGAGACCCAGTACTTC
CDR3: CASSLTSKETQYF
D: NA
size: NA
V: TRBV28
J: TRBJ2-5

DNA: TGTGCCAGCAGCGTAGCGGAGGGACTTGGTTACGAGCAGTACTTC
CDR3: CASSVAEGLGYEQYF
D: NA
size: NA
V: TRBV9
J: TRBJ2-7

DNA: TGCAGTGCTAGAGATGGGTCTTGGAGCAATCAGCCCCAGCATTTT
CDR3: CSARDGSWSNQPQHF
D: NA
size: few
V: TRBV20-1
J: TRBJ1-5

DNA: TGCGCCAGCAGCCAATTAGGACAGGGGTTGGTTGAAGCTTTCTTT
CDR3: CASSQLGQGLVEAFF
D: TRBD1
size: few
V: TRBV4-3
J: TRBJ1-1

DNA: TGTGCCAGCAGCTACGACACGAATCAGCCCCAGCATTTT
CDR3: CASSYDTNQPQHF
D: NA
size: NA
V: TRBV7-8
J: TRBJ1-5

DNA: TGCAGTGCTAGTAAGGCAACGGATGAGCAGTTCTTC
CDR3: CSASKATDEQFF
D: NA
size: NA
V: TRBV20-1
J: TRBJ2-1

DNA: TGCAGTGCTAGGGCCCGGGACTCCCCTCGAGCAGATACGCAGTATTTT
CDR3: CSARARDSPRADTQYF
D: NA
size: NA
V: TRBV20-1
J: TRBJ2-3

DNA: TGTGCCAGCAGCGTAGCAGCGGGGGCATACGAGCAGTACTTC
CDR3: CASSVAAGAYEQYF
D: TRBD2
size: NA
V: TRBV9
J: TRBJ2-7

DNA: TGCGCCAGCAGCGAAACTGGGGAGACCCAGTACTTC
CDR3: CASSETGETQYF
D: NA
size: NA
V: TRBV5-1
J: TRBJ2-5

DNA: TGTGCCAGCAGTTACTCGATTCGCGGGAAACGACCCAACAATGAGCAGTTCTTC
CDR3: CASSYSIRGKRPNNEQFF
D: NA
size: NA
V: TRBV6-5
J: TRBJ2-1

DNA: TGCAGTGCTAGCCGACCCTCTTCGGGGGTCTACACCTTC
CDR3: CSASRPSSGVYTF
D: NA
size: NA
V: TRBV20-1
J: TRBJ1-2

DNA: TGTGCCAGCAGTTTCCGGTCACCCCTCCACTTT
CDR3: CASSFRSPLHF
D: NA
size: many
V: TRBV12-3/TRBV12-4
J: TRBJ1-6

DNA: TGTGCCTGGAGTGTACGGGACACCGGGGAGCTGTTTTTT
CDR3: CAWSVRDTGELFF
D: NA
size: once
V: TRBV30
J: TRBJ2-2

DNA: TGTGCCAGCAGTGCCCGGATCTCTAGCACAGATACGCAGTATTTT
CDR3: CASSARISSTDTQYF
D: NA
size: NA
V: TRBV2
J: TRBJ2-3

DNA: TGTGCCAGCGCTTCCGTCGAGGGGCAGCAGCCCCAGCATTTT
CDR3: CASASVEGQQPQHF
D: NA
size: many
V: TRBV28
J: TRBJ1-5

DNA: TGTGCCGAAGGATGGGGGCCCTCCTACAATGAGCAGTTCTTC
CDR3: CAEGWGPSYNEQFF
D: NA
size: few
V: TRBV7-9
J: TRBJ2-1

DNA: TGCGCCAGCAGCTTGAGCGGTCTTGTCCCAGATACGCAGTATTTT
CDR3: CASSLSGLVPDTQYF
D: NA
size: few
V: TRBV5-1
J: TRBJ2-3

DNA: TGTGCCAGTTTCGACAGGGTTTCTTCGGGTGCCAACGTCCTGACTTTC
CDR3: CASFDRVSSGANVLTF
D: TRBD1
size: NA
V: TRBV19
J: TRBJ2-6

DNA: TGCAGTGCTAGCAGACTAGCGGGTCGCTACGAGCAGCACTTC
CDR3: CSASRLAGRYEQHF
D: TRBD2
size: few
V: TRBV20-1
J: TRBJ2-7

DNA: TGTGCCAGCTCGGAGCGGCGCTCCTACGAGCAGTACTTC
CDR3: CASSERRSYEQYF
D: NA
size: few
V: TRBV7-2
J: TRBJ2-7

DNA: TGCGCCAGCAGCCGGGACGATCAACAGACCCAGTACTTC
CDR3: CASSRDDQQTQYF
D: NA
size: NA
V: TRBV4-3
J: TRBJ2-5

DNA: TGTGCCACCGGGACTACTAATTACGAGCAGTACTTC
CDR3: CATGTTNYEQYF
D: TRBD2
size: NA
V: TRBV24-1
J: TRBJ2-7

DNA: TGCGCCAGCAGCCCGACTAGCGGCACAGATACGCAGTATTTT
CDR3: CASSPTSGTDTQYF
D: TRBD2
size: few
V: TRBV5-1
J: TRBJ2-3

DNA: TGTGCCAGCTCACCATTGGGACTAGCGGGAGTCGAGCAGTACTTC
CDR3: CASSPLGLAGVEQYF
D: TRBD2
size: NA
V: TRBV18
J: TRBJ2-7

DNA: TGTGCCAGCTCACCAAGGAAGGAGGGGGTGAATGGCTACACCTTC
CDR3: CASSPRKEGVNGYTF
D: NA
size: NA
V: TRBV18
J: TRBJ1-2

DNA: TGTGCCACCAGTGATCCCCGGACAGTACAGATCCATTTT
CDR3: CATSDPRTVQIHF
D: NA
size: many
V: TRBV24-1
J: TRBJ1-5

DNA: TGTGCCACCAGTGGAGCGAATGAGCAGTTCTTC
CDR3: CATSGANEQFF
D: NA
size: NA
V: TRBV24-1
J: TRBJ2-1

DNA: TGCAGTGCTAGAGCCAATGAGCAGTTCTTC
CDR3: CSARANEQFF
D: NA
size: few
V: TRBV20-1
J: TRBJ2-1

DNA: TGTGCCAGTGCTGTTGGCAGGGTCGTCACCGGGGAGCTGTTTTTT
CDR3: CASAVGRVVTGELFF
D: NA
size: NA
V: TRBV6-1
J: TRBJ2-2

DNA: TGTGCCACCAGCAGAGTTGGCCTTCAGGCTGACCAGTACTTC
CDR3: CATSRVGLQADQYF
D: NA
size: NA
V: TRBV15
J: TRBJ2-5

DNA: TGTGCCAGTAAGGGGGCTAATGGAAACACCATATATTTT
CDR3: CASKGANGNTIYF
D: TRBD1
size: NA
V: TRBV6-5
J: TRBJ1-3

DNA: TGTGCCAGCAGCTTGCTAGCGGGCGCTAGCACAGATACGCAGTATTTT
CDR3: CASSLLAGASTDTQYF
D: TRBD2
size: NA
V: TRBV7-9
J: TRBJ2-3

DNA: TGCGCCAGCAGTGAAACTCAGCTGAACACTGAAGCTTTCTTT
CDR3: CASSETQLNTEAFF
D: NA
size: NA
V: TRBV10-1
J: TRBJ1-1

DNA: TGTGCCAGCAGCCCAAGAGGCGGCGGTTACAATGAGCAGTTCTTC
CDR3: CASSPRGGGYNEQFF
D: NA
size: many
V: TRBV9
J: TRBJ2-1

DNA: TGTGCCAGCAGTTGGACAGGTCCCACCTACGAGCAGTACTTC
CDR3: CASSWTGPTYEQYF
D: TRBD1
size: few
V: TRBV28
J: TRBJ2-7

DNA: TGTGCCAGCAGTCCTCAACTGACAGCAACTAATGAAAAACTGTTTTTT
CDR3: CASSPQLTATNEKLFF
D: NA
size: NA
V: TRBV6-5
J: TRBJ1-4

DNA: TGTGCCAGCAGCCGATCAACAGGGGAGGCCACTGAAGCTTTCTTT
CDR3: CASSRSTGEATEAFF
D: TRBD1
size: NA
V: TRBV7-9
J: TRBJ1-1

DNA: TGCGCCAGCTCCGTTGACCTCACAGATACGCAGTATTTT
CDR3: CASSVDLTDTQYF
D: NA
size: NA
V: TRBV10-1
J: TRBJ2-3

DNA: TGCGCCAGCAGCCCATCTTGGATGAACACTGAAGCTTTCTTT
CDR3: CASSPSWMNTEAFF
D: NA
size: NA
V: TRBV5-1
J: TRBJ1-1

DNA: TGTGCCAGCAGCCAAGACAGCCACGAGCAGTACTTC
CDR3: CASSQDSHEQYF
D: NA
size: few
V: TRBV4-2
J: TRBJ2-7

DNA: TGTGCCTGGAGTGGTCTACCCGGAAACACCATATATTTT
CDR3: CAWSGLPGNTIYF
D: NA
size: NA
V: TRBV30
J: TRBJ1-3